The 4 T cell receptor beta chains below come from one sample, sequenced in a study of blood T cell repertoires in COVID-19. Method: immunoSEQ multiplex PCR; TCRdb's copy keeps in-frame clones and lacks some. The sample lists about 210,000 clones, approximately 80% seen once, with around 8.8% in the top ten. Specimen: PBMCs or T cells enriched from blood (not recorded which). These receptors all come from a man aged 35 to 55 who had recovered from COVID-19.

The chain uses TRBV6-6 and TRBJ2-7; maybe TRBD1 (6 bases). Trimming shortened V by 6 bases and J by 3 bases, and 9 bases separated the two germline ends. Germline assignment: CDR1 MNHNY and CDR2 SVGAGI (reference sequence). The CDR3 runs 12 residues. CDR3 nucleotide sequence: TGTGCCAGCAGCGAACAGGGCTACGAGCAGTACTTC. The encoded protein is CASSEQGYEQYF.

The chain employs TRBV23-1 and TRBJ2-7, with TRBD2 as a possible D gene (7 bases). TRBV23-1 qualifies as an ORF whose function is uncertain. There are 21 residues in the CDR3. Trimming pared 3 bases from V and 0 bases from J, leaving 30 bases between. The CDR3 region has the DNA TGCGCCAGCAGTCATCCTCGCTCTCGGGACTACGAAGGGGGGAGCTCCTACGAGCAGTACTTC. It specifies CASSHPRSRDYEGGSSYEQYF.

Only a few counts were recorded for this clone. The chain is built from TRBV7-8 and TRBJ1-1; D gene unclear. The CDR3 runs to 13 residues. Trimming left V 1 base short and J 6 bases short, with 9 bases between. Per germline, CDR1 SGHVS and CDR2 FQNEAQ. Here the CDR3 DNA reads TGTGCCAGCAGCTTAGGACTAACCTCTGAAGCTTTCTTT. Protein sequence: CASSLGLTSEAFF.

The genes are TRBV18 and TRBJ2-1; TRBD2 agrees at 11 bases. The V gene's germline CDR1 is KGHSH and CDR2 LQKENI. The V and J ends lost 6 bases and 9 bases, in that order; junction bases with no gene match: 7. This CDR3 spans 14 amino acids. CDR3 sequence reads: CASSPDGTSGEQFF. For the CDR3, the DNA is TGTGCCAGCTCCCCAGACGGGACTAGCGGTGAGCAGTTCTTC.